This TCR beta chain was retrieved from a study of blood T cell repertoires in COVID-19. The wider study: Both acute and convalescent COVID-19 samples were obtained from the United States, Italy and Spain. T cells, B-cell-depleted T cells, or PBMCs supplied cDNA or gDNA.

Profiled with immunoSEQ multiplex PCR; TCRdb holds only in-frame clones, not every one. The table lists about 270,000 clones, under 90% of them singletons. Participants, 18 to 89 years old, spanned under 30 US areas. Germline V lookup: CDR1 GTSNPN, CDR2 SVGIG (reference sequence). V was clipped by 2 bases and J by 7 bases, with 17 bases between them. This CDR3 contains 14 residues. The sequenced material came from PBMCs or T cells enriched from blood (not recorded which). The chain employs TRBV30 and TRBJ1-2, with D tentatively TRBD1 (6 bases). The sequence was obtained from an older woman who had recovered from COVID-19. DNA for the CDR3: TGTGCCTGGAGTAGGGCCACACAGGGCTTTGGCTACACCTTC. Translating it yields CAWSRATQGFGYTF. Full variable domain (remainder filled in from reference TRBV30 and TRBJ1-2): SQTIHQWPATLVQPVGSPLSLECTVEGTSNPNLYWYRQAAGRGLQLLFYSVGIGQISSEVPQNLSASRPQDRQFILSSKKLLLSDSGFYLCAWSRATQGFGYTFGSGTRLTVV.